This T cell receptor beta chain was sequenced in a study of early T cells in non-severe SARS-CoV-2 infection listed by TCRdb under 2021. Broadly, across the study: TCR sequencing used bulk RNA from unsorted whole blood, so alpha and beta chains could not be paired.

A case-control design nested within a healthcare worker cohort in London, UK, was used, with weekly nasopharyngeal swab PCR tests and blood sampling performed. Healthcare workers were recruited between 23 and 31 March 2020, during the week of the UK lockdown, and were followed weekly for up to roughly 15 weeks. Points on this clonotype: What this receptor recognizes is not known. The record has no base qualities; no much larger clone is one base away.

Findings and caveats that apply to the study as a whole: VDJdb matching was skewed toward anti-spike CD8 responses, so virus-specific expansions were likely underestimated and private and CD4 specificities were missed.

Receptor libraries were prepared by 5' RACE. The listed sequencing device is NextSeq 500. In the TCR library protocol, unique molecular identifiers were attached to individual cDNA molecules to correct for PCR bias and sequencing error. Both TCR alpha and beta chains were sequenced, and tight co-correlation was observed between alpha and beta sequence abundances in each sample. The original pipeline was this. Decombinator V4 was used to annotate TCR sequences for V gene, J gene and CDR3. TCRs were defined as expanded if a significant change between any two time points was detected under a Poisson model with p below 0.0001. TCR abundances were normalised to the total number of TCRs sequenced per sample and expressed as counts per million. MAIT TCRs were defined by TRAV1-2 paired with TRAJ12, TRAJ20 or TRAJ33, and iNKT TCRs by TRAV10 paired with TRAJ18. VDJdb, accessed on 1 November 2021, was searched for TCRs annotated for CMV, EBV and SARS-CoV-2, and TCRs annotated for more than one antigen were excluded. TCRdb reprocessed the public reads (quality trimming at Q25 with fastp, clone calling with MiXCR) and kept in-frame beta chains. Merged by CDR3 protein, the rows form single entries marked with the most common genes and DNA. In this record, the V and J calls reflect TCRdb's handling and not the investigators' own analysis. Recorded for this sample are under 85,000 distinct CDR3 sequences; 5% of them occurred a single time. The ten top clones hold around 7.8% of the sample.

The V end loses 2 bases and the J end loses 1 base, and a stretch of 2 bases separates them. The CDR3, from cysteine to phenylalanine, totals 11 residues. The kept DNA is CDR3 alone, 33 bases in frame from the first base. The germline V gene (reference sequence) specifies GTSNPN as CDR1 and SVGIG as CDR2. The rearranged segments are TRBV30 and TRBJ1-1, with an unclear D gene assignment. The material was whole blood, obtained at baseline. This TCR was sampled from an adult who was a healthcare worker with PCR-confirmed SARS-CoV-2 infection or an uninfected control (not recorded which). Here is the DNA: TGTGCCTGGAGTCGGAACACTGAAGCTTTCTTT. The encoded protein is CAWSRNTEAFF.